A few counts support the clone carrying this T cell receptor (beta chain). Its antigen is unidentified. This CDR3 is 14 amino acids long. Germline V CDR1 and CDR2: SGDLS, YYNGEE. V gave up 0 bases and J gave up 4 bases, with 10 bases separating them. The sample originates from a study of shared clonotypes between healthy human individuals. Whole-study results and caveats: Generally, naive subsets (rather than memory subsets) showed larger estimated richness. Approximately 5.4% of naive CD4 clonotypes were common to a few donors.

Each subset's genomic DNA was shared equally among a number of immunoSEQ plates. In the sorted-subset replicate PCRs, roughly 210 ng DNA, 30,000 or so T cell genomes, was used. Only in-frame clones appear in the TCRdb table, and some are missing; sequencing was by immunoSEQ multiplex PCR. The top ten hold under 0.45% of the sample, which has millions of clones, approximately 95% seen once. This receptor was taken from a man aged 18 to 29 in good health. Some clones in this sample may be carry-over from other donors' samples. The chain employs TRBV9 and TRBJ2-5, with no clear D. Sequencing was done on a sample of naive CD4+ T cells from PBMCs. The subset was: CD45RA+ positively selected. The CDR3 region is CASSVGRWGETQYF. In DNA, the CDR3 is TGTGCCAGCAGCGTAGGCCGATGGGGAGAGACCCAGTACTTC.